This T cell receptor beta chain was captured in a study of breast tumors, draining lymph nodes, adjacent tissues. The study's findings and limits: Tumors had less TCR diversity than lymph nodes, more than nontumor tissue. Most tumor T cells seemingly derive from lymph node, then expand in tumor. The lymph node origin of tumor T cells was framed as consistent with a hypothesis, not demonstrated.

Germline V gene sequence: CDR1 MNHEY, CDR2 SVGAGI. V was clipped by 6 bases and J by 8 bases, with 22 bases between them. CDR3 length: 15 amino acids. This clonotype appeared many times. Its cognate antigen is unknown. Breast cancer patients provided tissue from their axillary draining lymph nodes. TCRdb called the multiplex PCR reads again in MiXCR, with one record for every CDR3 protein. Of some 140,000 distinct CDR3 sequences detected, about 22% appear once; the ten largest clones hold 2.6%. This chain links TRBV6-5 with TRBJ1-2; D remains ambiguous. The TCR was taken from a female donor with breast cancer. Some clones in this sample may be carry-over from other donors' samples. Sequences were obtained from axillary lymph node tissue. The CDR3: CASRGTSWGAGGYTF. Here the CDR3 DNA reads TGTGCCAGCAGGGGCACGTCCTGGGGAGCGGGCGGCTACACCTTC.